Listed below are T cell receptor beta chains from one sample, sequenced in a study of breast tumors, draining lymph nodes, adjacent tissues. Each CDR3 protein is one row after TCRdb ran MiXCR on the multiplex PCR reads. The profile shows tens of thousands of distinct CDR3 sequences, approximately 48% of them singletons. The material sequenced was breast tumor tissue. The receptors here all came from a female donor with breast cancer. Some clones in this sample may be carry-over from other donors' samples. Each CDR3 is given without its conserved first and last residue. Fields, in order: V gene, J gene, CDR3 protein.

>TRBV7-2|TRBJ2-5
ASSPTSEGTQY
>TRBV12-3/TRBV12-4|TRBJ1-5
ASSIDGGNQPQH
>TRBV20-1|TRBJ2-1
SARTSGDYNEQF
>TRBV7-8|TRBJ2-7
APPCSYEQY
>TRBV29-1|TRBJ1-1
SVSTAPGSTEAF
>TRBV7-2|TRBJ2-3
ASSLRERVQY
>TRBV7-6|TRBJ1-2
ASSLHPQGSNNYRYT
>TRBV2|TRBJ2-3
ASSEARGGRTDTQY
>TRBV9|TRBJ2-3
ASSVGGDTQY
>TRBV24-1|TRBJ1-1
ATSDLQEVDHTEAF
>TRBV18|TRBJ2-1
ASSPVTSVNNEQF
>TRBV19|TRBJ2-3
ASSIVGRADTQY
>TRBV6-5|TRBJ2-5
ASSGGGETQY
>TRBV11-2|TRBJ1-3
ASSLDVRETGNTIY
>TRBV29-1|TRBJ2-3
SVNHSTDTQY
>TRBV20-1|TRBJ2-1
SARAPTSGYGNEQF
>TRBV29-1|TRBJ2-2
SAFVDANTGELF
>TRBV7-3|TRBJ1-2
ASSPRAPKANYGHT
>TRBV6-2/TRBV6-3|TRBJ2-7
ASRPWTGPTYEQY
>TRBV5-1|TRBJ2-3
ASSLGLSTISTDTQY
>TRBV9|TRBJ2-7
ASSVGLRPVNYEQY
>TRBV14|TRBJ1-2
ASSQGLGYGYT
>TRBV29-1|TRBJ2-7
SVPRGGYEQY
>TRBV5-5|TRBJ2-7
ASSSGTGIYEQY
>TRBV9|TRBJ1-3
ASSAWTSGRFESGNTIY
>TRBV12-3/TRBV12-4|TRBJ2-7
ASSSRLAGGQNEQY
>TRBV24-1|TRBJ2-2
ATSEKREYTGELF
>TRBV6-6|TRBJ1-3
ASSNTGPSGNTIY
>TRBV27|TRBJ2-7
ASSTGKVSAEQY
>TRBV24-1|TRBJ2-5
ATSDKGQGRDQY
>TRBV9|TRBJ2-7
ASSTGLAGGVESYEQY
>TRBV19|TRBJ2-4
ATRLAGSYIQY
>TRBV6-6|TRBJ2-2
ASSQGQNTGELF
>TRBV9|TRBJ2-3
ASSGRLAANTDTQY
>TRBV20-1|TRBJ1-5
SGQQGANQPQH
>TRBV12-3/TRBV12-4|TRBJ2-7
ASRQGLREQY
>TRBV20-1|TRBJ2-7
SARDWGLAGGVESYEQY
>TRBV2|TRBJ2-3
ASSWTSGRTTDTQY
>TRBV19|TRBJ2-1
ASRGQGLSYNEQF
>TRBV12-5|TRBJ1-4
ASGTVGKLF
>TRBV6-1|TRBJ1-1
ASSEGAETEAF
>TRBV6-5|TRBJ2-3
ASSWGLSTDTQY
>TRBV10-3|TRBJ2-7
VISEASGYEQY